The 13 T cell receptor beta chains below were found in one sample sequenced in a study of blood T cell repertoires in COVID-19. Here immunoSEQ multiplex PCR was the method, and the copy in TCRdb shows in-frame clones only, minus some. Of 60,000 to 90,000 clones in the sample, approximately 82% are singletons; the top ten hold approximately 20%. The sequenced sample was peripheral blood. These receptors originate from a woman between 45 and 60 years old with acute or convalescent COVID-19.

The V gene is TRBV19, the J gene TRBJ1-1; tentatively, D is TRBD1 (6 bases). Trimming removed 3 bases at V and 5 bases at J, with 19 bases between. CDR1 and CDR2 from the germline V gene are LNHDA and SQIVND (reference sequence). The CDR3 has 16 amino acids. The CDR3 loop reads CASSIGPGGRKTEAFF. The DNA of the CDR3 is TGTGCCAGTAGTATCGGTCCCGGGGGGCGAAAAACTGAAGCTTTCTTT. Looking up the rest from reference TRBV19 and TRBJ1-1 gives the full variable domain: DGGITQSPKYLFRKEGQNVTLSCEQNLNHDAMYWYRQDPGQGLRLIYYSQIVNDFQKGDIAEGYSVSREKKESFPLTVTSAQKNPTAFYLCASSIGPGGRKTEAFFGQGTRLTVV.

This clone was seen more than once but under ten times. The chain carries TRBV3-1 (or the pseudogene TRBV3-2) and TRBJ1-6; maybe TRBD1 (5 bases). Germline CDR1 and CDR2: LGHDT and YNNKEL (reference sequence). The CDR3 contains 13 residues. Deletions cut 10 bases from V and 5 bases from J, with 12 bases between. The CDR3 sequence is CATRGVDNSPLHF. As DNA, the CDR3 is TGTGCCACACGGGGGGTGGATAATTCACCCCTCCACTTT.

This chain uses TRBV9 with TRBJ1-6; the match to TRBD1 covers 7 bases. Germline-derived CDR1 and CDR2 are SGDLS and YYNGEE. Unmatched junction bases numbered 9, after V lost 3 bases and J lost 0 bases. The CDR3 is made up of 18 amino acids. The CDR3 sequence: CASSAGATGSSYNSPLHF. CDR3 sequence (DNA): TGTGCCAGCAGCGCAGGCGCGACAGGGAGCTCCTATAATTCACCCCTCCACTTT.

Only a few counts were recorded for this clone. The V gene is TRBV3-1 (or the pseudogene TRBV3-2), the J gene TRBJ1-2; D might be TRBD1 (6 bases). V shed 4 bases and J shed 8 bases, with 14 bases lying between them. The length of the CDR3 is 13 residues. Germline CDR1 LGHDT, CDR2 YNNKEL (reference sequence). This CDR3 is CASSPGQSGGYTF. CDR3 DNA sequence: TGTGCCAGCAGCCCGGGACAAAGTGGCGGCTACACCTTC.

The V and J genes are TRBV28 and TRBJ1-5, with no clear D. Trimming cost V 8 bases and J 0 bases, with 5 bases left between them. The CDR3 runs 12 residues. CDR1 is MDHEN, CDR2 SYDVKM, per germline. The DNA for the CDR3 is TGTGCCAGCGACACTAGCAATCAGCCCCAGCATTTT. This encodes CASDTSNQPQHF.

The CDR3 nucleotides are TGTGCCAGCAGCCATTCCGGGGAAAATCAGCCCCAGCATTTT. This encodes CASSHSGENQPQHF. The chain uses TRBV3-1 (or the pseudogene TRBV3-2) and TRBJ1-5; D is uncertain. CDR1 and CDR2 from the germline V gene are LGHDT and YNNKEL (reference sequence). This CDR3 has 14 amino acids. Trimming left V 3 bases short and J 4 bases short, with 10 bases between.

The chain links TRBV7-2 to TRBJ1-6, with D maybe TRBD1 (5 bases). Trimming pared 5 bases from V and 10 bases from J, leaving 18 bases between. CDR3 length equals 15 residues. Germline V gene lookup returns CDR1 SGHTA and CDR2 FQGNSA. CDR3 sequence reads: CASSAPGTPSSPLHF. CDR3 in DNA: TGTGCCAGCAGCGCCCCCGGGACTCCCAGCTCACCCCTCCACTTT.

Note on this clone: The same CDR3 also results from other DNA sequences found in this sample. The chain uses TRBV5-4 and TRBJ1-1, with 7 bases that match TRBD1. J was trimmed by 4 bases and V by 0 bases; bases with no gene match: 3. Germline-derived CDR1 and CDR2 are SGHNT and YYREEE (reference sequence). There are 14 residues in the CDR3. The CDR3 sequence: CASSLGGGRTEAFF. Written as DNA, the CDR3 is TGTGCCAGCAGCTTGGGAGGGGGCCGCACTGAAGCTTTCTTT.

The chain is built from TRBV30 and TRBJ1-1, with a weak D call TRBD1 (6 bases). In germline, CDR1 is GTSNPN, CDR2 SVGIG (reference sequence). The V end lost 3 bases, the J end lost 8 bases, and 13 bases lay between the germline ends. The CDR3 sequence is 12 residues long. The CDR3 loop reads CAWSGKQGEAFF. CDR3 sequence (DNA): TGTGCCTGGAGCGGGAAACAGGGCGAAGCTTTCTTT.

The chain links TRBV7-9 to TRBJ1-6; D not certain. Germline V gene lookup returns CDR1 SEHNR and CDR2 FQNEAQ (reference sequence). There are 14 residues in the CDR3. Deletions cut 1 base from V and 4 bases from J, with 5 bases between. The CDR3 DNA follows: TGTGCCAGCAGCTTAGAACAGTATAATTCACCCCTCCACTTT. It codes for CASSLEQYNSPLHF.

The chain employs TRBV6-5 and TRBJ2-5; 10 positions match TRBD2. The germline gives CDR1 MNHEY, CDR2 SVGAGI. The CDR3 loop spans 15 amino acids. V lost 6 bases to trimming and J lost 3 bases; unmatched junction nucleotides: 7. The CDR3 spells CASSRAGGREETQYF. As DNA, the CDR3 is TGTGCCAGCAGCCGAGCGGGGGGGAGGGAAGAGACCCAGTACTTC.

CDR3 nucleotide sequence: TGTGCCAGCCGACCCGGCCCGGGAAGCTACAATGAGCAGTTCTTC. Its translation: CASRPGPGSYNEQFF. The chain couples TRBV11-1 to TRBJ2-1, with D possibly matching TRBD2 (5 bases). Germline-derived CDR1 and CDR2 are SGHAT and FQDESV (reference sequence). Trimming took off 8 bases at V and 3 bases at J, with 17 bases between the two ends. The CDR3 runs to 15 residues. The full variable domain, rest sourced from reference TRBV11-1 and TRBJ2-1, is EAEVAQSPRYKITEKSQAVAFWCDPISGHATLYWYRQILGQGPELLVQFQDESVVDDSQLPKDRFSAERLKGVDSTLKIQPAELGDSAMYLCASRPGPGSYNEQFFGPGTRLTVL.

This clone appeared a single time. The chain employs TRBV6-5 and TRBJ1-2; the D gene is possibly TRBD1 (6 bases). CDR1 and CDR2 (germline): MNHEY, SVGAGI. V gave up 6 bases and J gave up 4 bases, with 18 bases separating them. The CDR3 runs 15 residues. The CDR3 is CASRRTGPDGYGYTF. The DNA for the CDR3 is TGTGCCAGCAGGAGAACAGGGCCCGATGGCTATGGCTACACCTTC.